What follows are 2 T cell receptor beta chains derived from one specimen sequenced in a study of vaccination and CD4 T cells after COVID-19 (dated by TCRdb to the early 2020s). The library was obtained by PCR. Sequenced using an Illumina iSeq 100. TCR sequencing of DNA from cultured CD4+ T cells used the Oncomine TCR Beta short-read assay at the Johns Hopkins FTIC core. The QIAamp micro DNA kit was used to extract genomic DNA from the cultured CD4+ T cells. Through fastp at Q25 and MiXCR, TCRdb rebuilt clones from the public reads, retaining in-frame beta chains. Rows with one shared CDR3 protein collapse into an entry with the most common genes and DNA. The sample table lists about 11,000 distinct CDR3 sequences, roughly 32% of them with a count of one. Over 11% of the sample goes to the ten largest clones. The treatment or condition label on this specimen signifies: approximately 11-day PBMC culture with coronavirus spike peptide pools or control peptides (ViraFEST assay). CD4+ T cells from unexposed donors were collected before the COVID-19 pandemic (2011-2018).

These TCRs' antigens remain unknown. Sequenced material: CD4+ T cells from blood, cultured in vitro. The source is a human donor in good health.

The J gene is TRBJ2-5, the V gene TRBV28; D is unresolved. Germline lookup yields CDR1 MDHEN and CDR2 SYDVKM. The CDR3 loop spans 12 amino acids. V lost 8 bases, J lost 4 bases, and 11 bases lay in between. The CDR3, as DNA: TGTGCCAGCGAGAGCATTAGAGAGACCCAGTACTTC. It yields the protein CASESIRETQYF.

This clonotype was seen just once. This chain joins TRBV9 and TRBJ2-4, with TRBD1 as a possible D gene (5 bases). CDR3 length: 16 amino acids. CDR1 and CDR2 from the germline V gene are SGDLS and YYNGEE. V lost 0 bases and J lost 7, with 17 bases in between. Here the CDR3 reads CASSVGRTPTRNIQYF. As DNA, the CDR3 is TGTGCCAGCAGCGTAGGCCGGACACCGACGAGGAACATTCAGTACTTC.